This entry lists 14 T cell receptor beta chains sequenced from one sample in a study of regulatory T cells in long-lasting Graves disease. Combining iRepertoire HTBI primers with Arm-PCR of CDR3 regions, the authors built TCR beta libraries. TCRdb reprocessed the multiplex PCR reads via MiXCR and lists one record per CDR3 protein. This sample has 300,000 to 400,000 distinct CDR3 sequences, with about 20% found just once. Time point reported: newly diagnosed GD, antithyroid drugs for less than 3 months. Extracted RNA from PBMCs served as the source of the TCR library. Sequenced here: peripheral blood mononuclear cells (PBMCs), sampled at new diagnosis, from a patient treated with antithyroid drugs. The receptors were gathered from a female donor with Graves disease.

This chain links TRBV29-1 with TRBJ1-1; 12 bases align to TRBD1. The trim removed 0 bases at V and 4 bases at J, leaving 6 bases unmatched. Germline-derived CDR1 and CDR2 are SQVTM and ANQGSEA. The CDR3 sequence is 16 residues long. CDR3 nucleotide sequence: TGCAGCGTTGAAGATCTTGAGGGACAGGGGGCCACTGAAGCTTTCTTT. Protein product: CSVEDLEGQGATEAFF.

This clonotype was counted ten times or more. The chain links TRBV9 to TRBJ1-2; TRBD1 agrees at 9 bases. The V segment lost 0 bases and the J segment 4 bases; nucleotides outside the gene matches: 4. Germline assignment: CDR1 SGDLS and CDR2 YYNGEE. The CDR3 length is 15 residues. The CDR3 loop is CASSVGTGQGYGYTF. CDR3 DNA sequence: TGTGCCAGCAGCGTAGGAACGGGACAGGGCTATGGCTACACCTTC.

This clonotype occurred many times. This chain uses TRBV6-1 with TRBJ2-3; D is undetermined. CDR1 is MNHNS, CDR2 SASEGT, per germline. Trimming stripped 7 bases from V and 2 bases from J, with 10 bases between. The CDR3 consists of 13 residues. The CDR3 region has the DNA TGTGCCAGCATGAAAGACGACACAGATACGCAGTATTTT. Residues: CASMKDDTDTQYF.

This clonotype was counted many times. The chain combines TRBV27 with TRBJ2-1; no clear D. Germline V gene data show CDR1 as MNHEY and CDR2 as SMNVEV (reference sequence). Trimming took 6 bases from V and 2 from J, leaving 14 bases between them. This CDR3 is 15 amino acids long. In DNA form, the CDR3 reads TGTGCCAGCAGCCTGACCCTAGGGCCCTACAATGAGCAGTTCTTC. Residues: CASSLTLGPYNEQFF.

This clonotype was detected many times. The chain has TRBV27 and TRBJ2-7, with 15 nucleotides matching TRBD2. Germline-derived CDR1 and CDR2 are MNHEY and SMNVEV (reference sequence). V gave up 4 bases and J gave up 1 base; unmatched junction bases: 5. There are 17 residues in the CDR3. The CDR3 bases are TGTGCCAGCAGTTCCGGACTAGCGGGAGGGCCGTCCTACGAGCAGTACTTC. It specifies CASSSGLAGGPSYEQYF.

This clonotype was counted only a few times. This chain connects TRBV6-2 or TRBV6-3 to TRBJ2-2; possibly TRBD2 for D (6 bases). Germline assignment: CDR1 MNHEY and CDR2 SVGEGT. V lost 2 bases and J lost 0, with 19 bases in between. The CDR3 consists of 19 residues. The DNA of the CDR3 is TGTGCCAGCAGTTACGGACCGACCGGGACTGTCTCGAACACCGGGGAGCTGTTTTTT. Its translation is CASSYGPTGTVSNTGELFF.

Comment on this clonotype: Given the absence of the conserved phenylalanine or tryptophan at the CDR3 end, a read error is likely. The DNA is left out, because the CDR3 cannot be placed on it with certainty; the CDR3 is given as TCRdb lists it. J is TRBJ2-1 and V is TRBV9; the table's D call TRBD2 went unverified against the DNA. The CDR3 is 15 residues long, counting both termini. CDR1 is SGDLS and CDR2 is YYNGEE in the germline V gene. The CDR3 spells CASSHGTSGSNEHFL.

The chain carries TRBV6-2 or TRBV6-3 and TRBJ2-7; 7 bases are shared with TRBD1. The CDR3 is made up of 17 amino acids. Germline lookup yields CDR1 MNHEY and CDR2 SVGEGT. V lost 0 bases and J lost 3; bases outside the gene matches: 11. Here the CDR3 DNA reads TGTGCCAGCAGTTACTCTAGACTTCAGGGGGAGAACTACGAGCAGTACTTC. This translates into CASSYSRLQGENYEQYF.

This clonotype was detected only a few times. The chain is built from TRBV19 and TRBJ2-2, with TRBD1 as a possible D gene (6 bases). The CDR3 is 13 residues long. V was cut by 10 bases and J by 4 bases, with 13 bases left in between. The germline V gene has CDR1 LNHDA and CDR2 SQIVND (reference sequence). Here the CDR3 reads CATSPGVTGELFF. The CDR3 region has the DNA TGTGCCACCAGCCCAGGGGTCACCGGGGAGCTGTTTTTT.

About this clonotype itself: A junction boundary mismatches the germline segment, possibly from a read error. CDR3 nucleotide sequence: TGTGCCAGCAGCTACTTCGGGGGAGGGACGAACACCGGGGAGCTGTTTTTT. This gives the protein CASSYFGGGTNTGELFF. The J gene is TRBJ2-2, the V gene TRBV6-2 or TRBV6-3, with 7 bases identical to TRBD2. CDR1 MNHEY and CDR2 SVGEGT come from the germline V gene. The CDR3 runs 17 residues.

This clonotype was recorded at least ten times. The chain uses TRBV27 and TRBJ2-5, with 8 positions matching TRBD1. V lost 5 bases to trimming and J lost 2 bases; unmatched junction nucleotides: 4. The germline CDR1 and CDR2 sequences are MNHEY and SMNVEV (reference sequence). CDR3 length: 14 amino acids. CDR3 coding DNA: TGTGCCAGCAGTAACCGGGACAGGCAAGAGACCCAGTACTTC. Protein sequence: CASSNRDRQETQYF.

This clonotype appeared many times. This chain links TRBV6-2 or TRBV6-3 with TRBJ2-2; maybe TRBD2 (6 bases). This CDR3 region has 16 residues. Germline CDR1 is MNHEY and CDR2 is SVGEGT. Trimming stripped 6 bases from V and 6 bases from J, with 20 bases between. The CDR3 region has the DNA TGTGCCAGCAGCCCGGGGCTGGCGGGAAGGTCCGGGGAGCTGTTTTTT. Residues: CASSPGLAGRSGELFF.

Of note for this clonotype: A far larger clone is one nucleotide away, so this likely arose from a read error. The V gene is TRBV29-1, the J gene TRBJ2-5; 10 positions agree with TRBD2. The V gene end was trimmed by 1 base and the J gene end by 11 bases; junction bases not matched to a gene: 4. The CDR3 loop spans 12 amino acids. CDR1 and CDR2 from the germline V gene are SQVTM and ANQGSEA. The CDR3, as DNA: TGCAGCGTTGAAGCTAGCGGGAGAGAGCAGTACTTC. Translating it yields CSVEASGREQYF. The whole variable domain, remainder taken from reference TRBV29-1 and TRBJ2-5, is SAVISQKPSRDICQRGTSLTIQCQVDSQVTMMFWYRQQPGQSLTLIATANQGSEATYESGFVIDKFPISRPNLTFSTLTVSNMSPEDSSIYLCSVEASGREQYFGPGTRLLVL.

This clonotype was picked up a small number of times. The V call is TRBV10-3, the J call TRBJ2-7; TRBD2 matches 7 bases. J was trimmed by 2 bases and V by 7 bases; bases with no gene match: 11. This CDR3 comprises 15 residues. The germline V gene encodes CDR1 ENHRY and CDR2 SYGVKD. The CDR3 bases are TGTGCCATCATGGCAGGCGGGAGCGAAACCTACGAGCAGTACTTC. Translated: CAIMAGGSETYEQYF.